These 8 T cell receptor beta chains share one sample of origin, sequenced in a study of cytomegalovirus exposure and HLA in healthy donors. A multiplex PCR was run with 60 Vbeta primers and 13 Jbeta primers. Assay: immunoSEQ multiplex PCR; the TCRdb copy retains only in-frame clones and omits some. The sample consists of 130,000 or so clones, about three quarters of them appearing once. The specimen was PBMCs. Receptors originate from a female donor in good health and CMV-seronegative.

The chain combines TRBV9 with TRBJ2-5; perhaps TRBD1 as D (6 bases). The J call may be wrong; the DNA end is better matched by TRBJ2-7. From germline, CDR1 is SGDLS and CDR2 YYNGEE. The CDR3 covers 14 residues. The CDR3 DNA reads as TGTGCCAGCAGCGTAGGGACAGCCTCCTACGAGCAGTACTTC. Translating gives CASSVGTASYEQYF.

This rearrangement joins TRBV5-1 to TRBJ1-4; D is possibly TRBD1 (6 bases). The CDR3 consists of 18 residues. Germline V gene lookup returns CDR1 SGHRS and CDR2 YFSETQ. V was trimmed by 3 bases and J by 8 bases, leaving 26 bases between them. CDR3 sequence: CASSSGIFTGWGSEKLFF. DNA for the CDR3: TGCGCCAGCAGCTCCGGAATTTTTACAGGGTGGGGTAGCGAAAAACTGTTTTTT.

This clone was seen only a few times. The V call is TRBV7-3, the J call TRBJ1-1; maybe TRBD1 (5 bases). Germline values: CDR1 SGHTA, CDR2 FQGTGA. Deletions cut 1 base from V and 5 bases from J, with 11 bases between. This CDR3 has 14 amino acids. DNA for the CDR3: TGTGCCAGCAGCTTAATTCCCGGGGGGACTGAAGCTTTCTTT. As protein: CASSLIPGGTEAFF.

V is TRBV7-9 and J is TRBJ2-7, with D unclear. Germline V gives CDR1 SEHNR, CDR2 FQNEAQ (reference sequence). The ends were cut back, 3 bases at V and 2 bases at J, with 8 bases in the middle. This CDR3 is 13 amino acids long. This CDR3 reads CASSFSGTYEQYF. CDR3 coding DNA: TGTGCCAGCAGCTTTTCAGGCACCTACGAGCAGTACTTC.

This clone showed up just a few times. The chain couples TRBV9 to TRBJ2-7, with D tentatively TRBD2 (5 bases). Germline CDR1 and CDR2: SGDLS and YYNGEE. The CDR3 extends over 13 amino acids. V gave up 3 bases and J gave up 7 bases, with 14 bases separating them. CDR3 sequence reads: CASSGLREWEQYF. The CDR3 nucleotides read TGTGCCAGCAGCGGCCTAAGGGAGTGGGAGCAGTACTTC.

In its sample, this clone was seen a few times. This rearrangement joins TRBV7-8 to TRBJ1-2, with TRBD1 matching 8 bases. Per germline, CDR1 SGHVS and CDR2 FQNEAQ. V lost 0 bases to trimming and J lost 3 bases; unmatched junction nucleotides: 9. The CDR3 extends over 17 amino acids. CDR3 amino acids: CASSLAQQGVVYYGYTF. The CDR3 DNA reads TGTGCCAGCAGCTTAGCCCAACAGGGGGTTGTATACTATGGCTACACCTTC.

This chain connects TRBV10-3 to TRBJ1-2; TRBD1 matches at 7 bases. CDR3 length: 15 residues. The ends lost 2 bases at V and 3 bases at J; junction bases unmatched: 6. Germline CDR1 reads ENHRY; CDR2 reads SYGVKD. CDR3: CAISEEGGADYGYTF. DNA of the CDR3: TGTGCCATCAGTGAGGAAGGGGGCGCTGACTATGGCTACACCTTC.

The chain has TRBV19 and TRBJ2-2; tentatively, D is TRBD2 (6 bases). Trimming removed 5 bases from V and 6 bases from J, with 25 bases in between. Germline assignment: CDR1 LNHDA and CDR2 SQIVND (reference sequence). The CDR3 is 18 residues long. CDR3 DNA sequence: TGTGCCAGTAGTCTACTTCGGGGAACGGGGGATAATTCCGGGGAGCTGTTTTTT. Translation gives CASSLLRGTGDNSGELFF.